The sequence of this TCR beta chain was determined in a study of tissue T cells after allogeneic stem cell transplantation. Trimming shortened V by 2 bases and J by 8 bases, and 10 bases separated the two germline ends. The germline CDR1 and CDR2 sequences are GKSSPN and SITVG. The CDR3 covers 11 residues. Study-wide points: Anatomically similar tissues had similar TCR repertoires within each patient. Motif-based clustering found tissue-specific repertoire signatures shared across patients, though few clones were shared.

This clone was counted only a few times. Its antigen remains unidentified. These gene names are mouse names. The read ends 1 residue before the CDR3 terminus; that terminus is restored from the germline J gene. Sequencing used immunoSEQ multiplex PCR; TCRdb keeps in-frame clones, though not all of them. This table has 6,500 to 7,500 clones, 60% to 70% appearing once. The chain uses TRBV31 and TRBJ2-7; D may be TRBD2 (5 bases). This clonotype was obtained from a female BALB/c mouse in good health. This strain has MHC haplotype H2-d. The sequenced sample was blood. The CDR3 DNA, read in part, is TGTGCCTGGAGTGGCTGGGCTCAACAGTAC. Protein: CAWSGWAQQY. In full, the CDR3 reads CAWSGWAQQYF.